The present entry profiles one T cell receptor beta chain with its context. Its antigen is unknown. A much more abundant neighbour one base away suggests this may be a read error. This CDR3 fails to terminate in the conserved phenylalanine or tryptophan, so it likely reflects a read error. The data originate from a study of T-cell reconstitution after alpha-beta-depleted transplantation in children. General study points: Alpha-beta T cells about two months after transplant reportedly derived from several hundred expanded graft clones.

The authors prepared the TCRbeta library with unique molecular identifiers. TCRdb re-derived calls from the PCR reads in MiXCR, one entry per CDR3 protein. The data contain hundreds of thousands of distinct CDR3 sequences, 10% to 15% of them singletons. The junction had 6 bases not matched to a gene; V was cut back by 2 bases and J by 7 bases. This CDR3 is built from 16 residues. Germline CDR1 SGHTA, CDR2 FQGNSA. The TCR was taken from a girl aged 2 to 9 with congenital amegakaryocytic thrombocytopenia, due to receive a stem cell transplant. The starting material was PBMCs, obtained before TCRalphabeta/CD19-depleted stem cell transplant. This chain connects TRBV7-2 to TRBJ2-1; 12 nucleotides agree with TRBD2. The CDR3 reads CASSLLGLAGGNEQFL. The CDR3 DNA reads TGTGCCAGCAGCTTATTGGGGCTAGCGGGAGGGAATGAGCAGTTCCTC.